Listed here are 24 T cell receptor beta chains from one sample, sequenced in a study of T cells in Graves' hyperthyroidism and ophthalmopathy (dated by TCRdb to the late 2010s). Library creation used multiplex PCR. The instrument was an Illumina HiSeq 2000. TCR beta CDR3 regions were amplified from RNA transcripts. A first-round RT-PCR of the TCR CDR3 used the HTBI primer set with the Qiagen OneStep RT-PCR kit. In-frame beta chains were kept once TCRdb had trimmed the public reads at Q25 with fastp and called clones with MiXCR. Merged by CDR3 protein, the rows form single entries marked with the most common genes and DNA. In this sample the table shows about 720,000 distinct CDR3 sequences, approximately 16% of which occur a single time. The ten largest make up around 7.7% of the sample. The material sequenced was blood. The receptor set was obtained from a man aged 18 to 29 with Graves' hyperthyroidism.

Many counts were recorded for this clonotype. J is TRBJ2-1 and V is TRBV20-1; D uncertain. This CDR3 spans 13 amino acids. Germline V CDR1 and CDR2: DFQATT, SNEGSKA (reference sequence). V lost 6 bases and J 8 bases, leaving 17 bases between the germline ends. CDR3 protein: CSAKTSPGHEQFF. CDR3 bases: TGCAGTGCAAAGACTTCCCCTGGCCATGAGCAGTTCTTC.

This clonotype has a single count. The chain combines TRBV19 with TRBJ1-1, with D unclear. The CDR3 has 14 amino acids. The germline CDR1 and CDR2 sequences are LNHDA and SQIVND (reference sequence). Trimming shortened V by 0 bases and J by 10 bases, and 15 bases separated the two germline ends. The CDR3 DNA reads TGTGCCAGTAGTATAGAGGGCAGACCGGAGGGAGCTTTCTTT. Its protein is CASSIEGRPEGAFF.

This clonotype appeared many times. The chain carries TRBV2 and TRBJ2-2, with a tentative D call TRBD2 (5 bases). Germline V CDR1 and CDR2: SNHLY, FYNNEI. The CDR3 length is 14 residues. Trimming removed 3 bases at V and 7 bases at J, with 12 bases between. DNA for the CDR3: TGTGCCAGCAGTGAGCAGCGGCAGGTCGGGGAGCTGTTTTTT. Encoded protein: CASSEQRQVGELFF.

J is TRBJ1-2 and V is TRBV11-2, with 8 bases aligning to TRBD1. The junction had 10 bases not matched to a gene; V was cut back by 3 bases and J by 1 base. The CDR3 runs 17 residues. Germline V gives CDR1 SGHAT, CDR2 FQNNGV. Here the CDR3 DNA reads TGTGCCAGCAGCTTTGAGCAGGACAGGGCTCTTAACTATGGCTACACCTTC. This codes for CASSFEQDRALNYGYTF.

This clonotype was seen a handful of times. J is TRBJ2-3 and V is TRBV6-1, with 7 positions matching TRBD1. CDR3 length equals 13 residues. After removal of 5 bases from V and 4 bases from J, the junction contained 3 bases not matched to a gene. Germline CDR1 reads MNHNS; CDR2 reads SASEGT. CDR3 sequence (DNA): TGTGCCAGCAGTTGGCAGGGGGCAGATACGCAGTATTTT. The encoded protein is CASSWQGADTQYF.

This clonotype was seen many times. The rearrangement links TRBV2 to TRBJ2-1; D might be TRBD1 (6 bases). The CDR3 loop spans 12 amino acids. V was shortened by 5 bases and J by 6 bases, with 8 bases between the two germline ends. Germline V gene data show CDR1 as SNHLY and CDR2 as FYNNEI. The CDR3 sequence is CASSPDSNEQFF. The CDR3 nucleotides read TGTGCCAGCAGTCCGGACAGCAATGAGCAGTTCTTC.

This chain links TRBV19 with TRBJ1-5; no reliable D call. The V and J ends lost 4 bases and 0 bases respectively, with 19 bases between them. The CDR3 extends over 18 amino acids. Looked up from germline, CDR1 is LNHDA and CDR2 is SQIVND (reference sequence). The CDR3 nucleotides read TGTGCCAGTAGTAAGCCTTCCTCTTTCAGTTATAGCAATCAGCCCCAGCATTTT. Translating it yields CASSKPSSFSYSNQPQHF. Variable domain in full (rest from reference TRBV19 and TRBJ1-5): DGGITQSPKYLFRKEGQNVTLSCEQNLNHDAMYWYRQDPGQGLRLIYYSQIVNDFQKGDIAEGYSVSREKKESFPLTVTSAQKNPTAFYLCASSKPSSFSYSNQPQHFGDGTRLSIL.

This clonotype was recorded many times. The J gene is TRBJ2-3, the V gene TRBV7-2; 10 bases are shared with TRBD2. The length of the CDR3 is 15 residues. Germline V gene sequence: CDR1 SGHTA, CDR2 FQGNSA. Germline trimming cut 2 bases from V and 3 bases from J; bases unmatched to any gene: 2. CDR3 nucleotide sequence: TGTGCCAGCAGCTTACCTAGCGGGAGAACAGATACGCAGTATTTT. Translated: CASSLPSGRTDTQYF. Full variable domain (missing parts from reference TRBV7-2 and TRBJ2-3): GAGVSQSPSNKVTEKGKDVELRCDPISGHTALYWYRQSLGQGLEFLIYFQGNSAPDKSGLPSDRFSAERTGGSVSTLTIQRTQQEDSAVYLCASSLPSGRTDTQYFGPGTRLTVL.

The sample holds many counts of this clonotype. This chain links TRBV28 with TRBJ1-5; D not resolved. V was shortened by 4 bases and J by 7 bases, with 14 bases between the two germline ends. Germline V CDR1 and CDR2: MDHEN, SYDVKM. There are 14 residues in the CDR3. Here the CDR3 DNA reads TGTGCCAGCAGTTCACAAGTTGGGGAGCAGCCCCAGCATTTT. Amino acids: CASSSQVGEQPQHF.

This clonotype was detected many times. The chain combines TRBV28 with TRBJ2-7, with D perhaps matching TRBD1 (6 bases). V lost 3 bases and J 3 bases, leaving 12 bases between the germline ends. CDR1 is MDHEN and CDR2 is SYDVKM in the germline V gene. This CDR3 is built from 14 residues. CDR3 sequence (DNA): TGTGCCAGCAGTTTCCCCGGACAGCGCTACGAGCAGTACTTC. Translated, it gives CASSFPGQRYEQYF.

This clonotype was recorded many times. The chain uses TRBV7-9 and TRBJ2-7; 10 positions match TRBD1. The CDR3 contains 16 residues. Germline V lookup: CDR1 SEHNR, CDR2 FQNEAQ (reference sequence). V trimming: 5 bases; J trimming: 1 base; junction bases outside the gene matches: 8. CDR3 DNA: TGTGCCAGCAGCCCAGGGGGGACAGGGGAGTCCTACGAGCAGTACTTC. Residues: CASSPGGTGESYEQYF.

In its sample, this clonotype was seen many times. J is TRBJ1-1 and V is TRBV2, with 7 bases aligning to TRBD1. This CDR3 has 15 amino acids. The germline gives CDR1 SNHLY, CDR2 FYNNEI. The V segment lost 4 bases and the J segment 1 base; nucleotides outside the gene matches: 6. The CDR3 loop reads CASSGQGSGNTEAFF. CDR3 nucleotides: TGTGCCAGCAGTGGACAGGGCTCAGGGAACACTGAAGCTTTCTTT.

This clonotype occurred a few times. The chain has TRBV20-1 and TRBJ2-7, with 13 bases aligning to TRBD2. V lost 4 bases and J lost 4; bases outside the gene matches: 7. Germline assignment: CDR1 DFQATT and CDR2 SNEGSKA (reference sequence). The CDR3 runs 15 residues. The CDR3 loop reads CSATGLAGASYEQYF. In DNA form, the CDR3 reads TGCAGTGCTACCGGACTAGCGGGAGCCTCTTACGAGCAGTACTTC.

This chain uses TRBV3-1 with TRBJ1-2; perhaps TRBD1 as D (5 bases). The CDR3 totals 14 residues. Germline V gene sequence: CDR1 LGHDT, CDR2 YNNKEL (reference sequence). V gave up 7 bases and J gave up 2 bases, with 14 bases separating them. The CDR3 spells CASNPGTFNYGYTF. The CDR3 region has the DNA TGTGCCAGCAACCCCGGGACGTTCAACTATGGCTACACCTTC.

This clonotype occurred many times. This chain uses TRBV30 with TRBJ2-5, with no clear D. The ends were cut back, 3 bases at V and 6 bases at J, with 8 bases in the middle. CDR1 and CDR2 (germline): GTSNPN, SVGIG (reference sequence). The CDR3 has 11 amino acids. DNA for the CDR3: TGTGCCTGGAGCGAAAGAAAGACCCAGTACTTC. Protein: CAWSERKTQYF.

The chain links TRBV3-1 to TRBJ2-7; 7 positions agree with TRBD1. V dropped 4 bases and J dropped 0; count of bases not matched to a gene: 12. CDR1 LGHDT and CDR2 YNNKEL come from the germline V gene (reference sequence). The CDR3 spans 17 residues. Here the CDR3 DNA reads TGTGCCAGCAGCCGGTCACTTCACAGGGGAAACTCCTACGAGCAGTACTTC. It is translated as CASSRSLHRGNSYEQYF.

This clonotype was observed a handful of times. The rearrangement uses TRBV7-9 and TRBJ1-1; D uncertain. Germline CDR1 reads SEHNR; CDR2 reads FQNEAQ (reference sequence). Trimming cost V 2 bases and J 0 bases, with 10 bases left between them. CDR3 length: 15 residues. This CDR3 is CASSLLAGMNTEAFF. The CDR3 DNA is TGTGCCAGCAGCTTACTGGCCGGCATGAACACTGAAGCTTTCTTT.

This clonotype was counted between two and nine times. V gene TRBV7-9 combines with J gene TRBJ2-7, with a tentative D call TRBD1 (6 bases). Germline V gene data show CDR1 as SEHNR and CDR2 as FQNEAQ (reference sequence). Between the trimmed V and J ends, which lost 4 bases and 3 bases, there was a span of 16 bases. This CDR3 has 15 residues. The CDR3 protein is CASSSRGPKDYEQYF. CDR3 DNA: TGTGCCAGCAGCTCCAGGGGACCCAAGGACTACGAGCAGTACTTC.

This clonotype showed up just a few times. Written as DNA, the CDR3 is TGTGCCAGCAGCTTAGGAGGGGTCGGGGAGCAGTTCTTC. Translated: CASSLGGVGEQFF. The chain recombines TRBV13 with TRBJ2-1; D possibly corresponds to TRBD1 (5 bases). The V and J ends lost 0 bases and 10 bases respectively, with 10 bases between them. The CDR3 consists of 13 residues. Per the germline V gene, CDR1 is PRHDT and CDR2 is FYEKMQ (reference sequence).

In this sample, this clonotype turned up a few times. The chain combines TRBV6-2 or TRBV6-3 with TRBJ1-2; D might be TRBD1 (5 bases). V lost 2 bases, J lost 2 bases, and 9 bases lay in between. The CDR3 totals 14 residues. Germline V gene sequence: CDR1 MNHEY, CDR2 SVGEGT. The CDR3 nucleotides are TGTGCCAGCAGTTACGACAGAACAAACTATGGCTACACCTTC. It is translated as CASSYDRTNYGYTF.

This clonotype was picked up many times. CDR3 in DNA: TGTGCCATCAGTCAAGAGAATGAGCAGTTCTTC. Translating it yields CAISQENEQFF. The chain combines TRBV10-3 with TRBJ2-1; D is uncertain. Trimming shortened V by 5 bases and J by 7 bases, and 6 bases separated the two germline ends. Per the germline V gene, CDR1 is ENHRY and CDR2 is SYGVKD. This CDR3 spans 11 amino acids.

This clonotype was observed at least ten times. V is TRBV6-2 or TRBV6-3 and J is TRBJ2-7, with D possibly called TRBD1 or TRBD2 (5 bases each). Trimming pared 8 bases from V and 6 bases from J, leaving 17 bases between. Per the germline V gene, CDR1 is MNHEY and CDR2 is SVGEGT. This CDR3 has 13 amino acids. The chain's CDR3 is CASESSGPLEQYF. CDR3 DNA sequence: TGTGCCAGCGAATCCTCGGGGCCTCTCGAGCAGTACTTC.

There are many counts of this clonotype. V and J are TRBV20-1 and TRBJ2-1, with D unclear. Germline CDR1 is DFQATT and CDR2 is SNEGSKA (reference sequence). CDR3 length: 13 amino acids. Trimming shortened V by 1 base and J by 6 bases, and 10 bases separated the two germline ends. CDR3 residues: CSARGSLRNEQFF. The DNA for the CDR3 is TGCAGTGCTAGAGGCTCCCTCCGCAATGAGCAGTTCTTC.

There are many counts of this clonotype. The CDR3 is CASTEGHFYGYTF. CDR3 coding DNA: TGTGCCAGCACCGAGGGCCACTTCTATGGCTACACCTTC. This chain links TRBV28 with TRBJ1-2; D not certain. V was cut by 7 bases and J by 4 bases, with 13 bases left in between. CDR3 length equals 13 residues. Germline CDR1 MDHEN, CDR2 SYDVKM.